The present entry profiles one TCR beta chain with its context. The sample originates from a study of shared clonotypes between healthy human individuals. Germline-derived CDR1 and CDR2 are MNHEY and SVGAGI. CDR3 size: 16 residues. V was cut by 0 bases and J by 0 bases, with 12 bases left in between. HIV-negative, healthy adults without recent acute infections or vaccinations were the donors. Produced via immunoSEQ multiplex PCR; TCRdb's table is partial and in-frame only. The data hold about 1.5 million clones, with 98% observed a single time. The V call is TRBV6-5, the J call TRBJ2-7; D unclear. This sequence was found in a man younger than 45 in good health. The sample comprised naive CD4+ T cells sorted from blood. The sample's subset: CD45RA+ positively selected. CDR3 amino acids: CASSYSLKRSSYEQYF. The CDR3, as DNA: TGTGCCAGCAGTTACTCTCTGAAAAGGAGCTCCTACGAGCAGTACTTC.